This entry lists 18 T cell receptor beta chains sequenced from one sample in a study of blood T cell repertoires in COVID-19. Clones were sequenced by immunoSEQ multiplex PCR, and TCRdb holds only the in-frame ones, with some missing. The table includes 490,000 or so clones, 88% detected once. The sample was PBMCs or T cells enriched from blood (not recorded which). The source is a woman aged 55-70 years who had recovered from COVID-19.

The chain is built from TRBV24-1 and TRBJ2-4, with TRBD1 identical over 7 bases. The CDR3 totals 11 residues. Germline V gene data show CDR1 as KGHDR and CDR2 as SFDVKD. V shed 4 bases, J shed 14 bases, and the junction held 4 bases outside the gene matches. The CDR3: CATSDQQGKYF. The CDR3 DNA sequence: TGTGCCACCAGTGACCAACAGGGGAAGTACTTC.

As DNA, the CDR3 is TGCGCCAGCAGCTCTCGTCCGGGACAGGGGACCACCGGGGAGCTGTTTTTT. Translating gives CASSSRPGQGTTGELFF. This chain joins TRBV5-1 and TRBJ2-2, with 10 positions matching TRBD1. Trimming cost V 3 bases and J 4 bases; bases outside gene matches: 9. This CDR3 region has 17 residues. Germline V CDR1 and CDR2: SGHRS, YFSETQ.

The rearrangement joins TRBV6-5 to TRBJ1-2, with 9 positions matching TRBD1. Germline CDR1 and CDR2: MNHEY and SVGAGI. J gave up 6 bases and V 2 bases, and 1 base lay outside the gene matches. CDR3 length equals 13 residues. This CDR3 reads CASSYRTGDGYTF. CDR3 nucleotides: TGTGCCAGCAGTTACCGGACAGGGGATGGCTACACCTTC.

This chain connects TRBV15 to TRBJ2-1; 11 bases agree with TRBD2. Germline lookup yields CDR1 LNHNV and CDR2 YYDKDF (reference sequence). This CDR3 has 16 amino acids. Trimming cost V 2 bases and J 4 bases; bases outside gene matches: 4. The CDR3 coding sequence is TGTGCCACCAGCAGACTAGCGGGGGGTGTTTACAATGAGCAGTTCTTC. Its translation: CATSRLAGGVYNEQFF.

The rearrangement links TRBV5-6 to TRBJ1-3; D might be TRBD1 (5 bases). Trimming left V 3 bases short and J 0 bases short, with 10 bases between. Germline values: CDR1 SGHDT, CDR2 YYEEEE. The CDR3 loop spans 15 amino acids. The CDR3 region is CASSSLDISGNTIYF. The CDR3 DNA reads TGTGCCAGCAGCTCGTTGGACATCTCTGGAAACACCATATATTTT. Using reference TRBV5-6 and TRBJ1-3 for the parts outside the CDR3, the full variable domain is DAGVTQSPTHLIKTRGQQVTLRCSPKSGHDTVSWYQQALGQGPQFIFQYYEEEERQRGNFPDRFSGHQFPNYSSELNVNALLLGDSALYLCASSSLDISGNTIYFGEGSWLTVV.

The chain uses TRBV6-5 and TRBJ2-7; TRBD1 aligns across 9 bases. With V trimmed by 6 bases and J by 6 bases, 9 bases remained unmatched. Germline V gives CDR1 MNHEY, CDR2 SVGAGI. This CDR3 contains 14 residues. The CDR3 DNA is TGTGCCAGCAGCCCCGGACAGGGGAGAGGCGAGCAGTACTTC. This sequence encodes CASSPGQGRGEQYF.

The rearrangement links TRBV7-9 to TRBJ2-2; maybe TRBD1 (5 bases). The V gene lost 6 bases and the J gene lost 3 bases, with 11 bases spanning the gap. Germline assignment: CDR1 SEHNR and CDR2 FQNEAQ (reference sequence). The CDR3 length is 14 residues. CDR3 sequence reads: CASRPGHYTGELFF. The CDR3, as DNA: TGTGCCAGCAGGCCAGGACACTACACCGGGGAGCTGTTTTTT.

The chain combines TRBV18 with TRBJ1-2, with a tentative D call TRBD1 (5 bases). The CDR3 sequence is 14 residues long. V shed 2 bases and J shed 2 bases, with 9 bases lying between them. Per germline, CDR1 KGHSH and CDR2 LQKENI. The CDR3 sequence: CASSPKQGNYGYTF. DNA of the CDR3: TGTGCCAGCTCACCAAAGCAGGGAAACTATGGCTACACCTTC.

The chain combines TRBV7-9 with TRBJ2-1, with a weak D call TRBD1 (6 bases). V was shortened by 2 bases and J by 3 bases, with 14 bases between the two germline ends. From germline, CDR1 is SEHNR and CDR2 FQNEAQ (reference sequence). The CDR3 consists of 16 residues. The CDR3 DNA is TGTGCCAGCAGCTTAAGTGACAGGTTTGACTACAATGAGCAGTTCTTC. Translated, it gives CASSLSDRFDYNEQFF.

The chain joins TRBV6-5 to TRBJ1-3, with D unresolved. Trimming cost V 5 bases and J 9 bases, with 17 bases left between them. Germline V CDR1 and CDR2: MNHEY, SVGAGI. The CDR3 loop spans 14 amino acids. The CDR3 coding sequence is TGTGCCAGCAGTCCTACTGGCGTCGGAGGCACCATATATTTT. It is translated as CASSPTGVGGTIYF.

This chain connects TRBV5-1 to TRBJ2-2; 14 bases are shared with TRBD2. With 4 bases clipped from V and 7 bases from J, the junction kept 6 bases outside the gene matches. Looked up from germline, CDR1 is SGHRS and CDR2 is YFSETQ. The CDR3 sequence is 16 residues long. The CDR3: CASSPGLAGVLGELFF. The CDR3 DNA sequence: TGCGCCAGCAGCCCGGGACTAGCGGGGGTACTCGGGGAGCTGTTTTTT.

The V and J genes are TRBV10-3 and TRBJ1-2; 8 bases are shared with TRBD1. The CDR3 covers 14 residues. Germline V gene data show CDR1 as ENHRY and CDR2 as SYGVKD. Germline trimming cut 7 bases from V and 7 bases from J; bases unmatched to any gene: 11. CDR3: CAINQQGQVFGYTF. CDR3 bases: TGTGCCATCAATCAACAGGGACAGGTGTTTGGCTACACCTTC.

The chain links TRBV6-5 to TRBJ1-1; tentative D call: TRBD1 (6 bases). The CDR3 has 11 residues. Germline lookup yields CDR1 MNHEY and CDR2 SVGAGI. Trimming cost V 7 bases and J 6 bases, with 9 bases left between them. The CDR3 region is CASTRTAEAFF. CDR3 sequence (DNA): TGTGCCAGCACTAGGACAGCTGAAGCTTTCTTT.

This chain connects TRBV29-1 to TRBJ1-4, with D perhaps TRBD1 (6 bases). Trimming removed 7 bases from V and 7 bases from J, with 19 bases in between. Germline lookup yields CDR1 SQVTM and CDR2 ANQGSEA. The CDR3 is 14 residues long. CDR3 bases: TGCAGCGCCGGGGGCGGGGAGGGATTTGAAAAACTGTTTTTT. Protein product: CSAGGGEGFEKLFF.

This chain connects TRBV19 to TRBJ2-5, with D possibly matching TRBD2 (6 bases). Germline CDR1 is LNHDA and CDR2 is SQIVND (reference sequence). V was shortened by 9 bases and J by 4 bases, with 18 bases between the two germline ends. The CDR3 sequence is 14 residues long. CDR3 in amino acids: CASTPFWGGETQYF. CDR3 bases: TGTGCCAGCACTCCCTTTTGGGGAGGAGAGACCCAGTACTTC.

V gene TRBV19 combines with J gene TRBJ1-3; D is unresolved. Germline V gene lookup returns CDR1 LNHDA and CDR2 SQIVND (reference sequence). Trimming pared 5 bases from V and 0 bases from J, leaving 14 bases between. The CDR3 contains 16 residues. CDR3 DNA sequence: TGTGCCAGTAGTCAGCGTCCAGCTTCCTCTGGAAACACCATATATTTT. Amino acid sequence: CASSQRPASSGNTIYF.

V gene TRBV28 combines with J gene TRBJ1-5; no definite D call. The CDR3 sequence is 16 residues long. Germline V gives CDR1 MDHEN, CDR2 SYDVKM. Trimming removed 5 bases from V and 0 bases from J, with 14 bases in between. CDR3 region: CASSPNSYSSNQPQHF. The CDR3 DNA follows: TGTGCCAGCAGTCCCAACTCCTACAGTAGCAATCAGCCCCAGCATTTT. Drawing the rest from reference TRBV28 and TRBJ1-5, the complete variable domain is DVKVTQSSRYLVKRTGEKVFLECVQDMDHENMFWYRQDPGLGLRLIYFSYDVKMKEKGDIPEGYSVSREKKERFSLILESASTNQTSMYLCASSPNSYSSNQPQHFGDGTRLSIL.

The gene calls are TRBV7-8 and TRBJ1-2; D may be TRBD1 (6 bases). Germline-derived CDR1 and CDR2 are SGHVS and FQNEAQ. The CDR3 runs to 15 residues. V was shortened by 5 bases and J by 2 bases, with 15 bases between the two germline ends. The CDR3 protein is CASSARDNLNYGYTF. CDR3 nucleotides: TGTGCCAGCAGCGCCAGGGACAATCTAAACTATGGCTACACCTTC. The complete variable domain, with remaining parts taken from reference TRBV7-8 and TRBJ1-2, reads GAGVSQSPRYKVAKRGQDVALRCDPISGHVSLFWYQQALGQGPEFLTYFQNEAQLDKSGLPSDRFFAERPEGSVSTLKIQRTQQEDSAVYLCASSARDNLNYGYTFGSGTRLTVV.